These 9 T cell receptor beta chains originate from one sample sequenced in a study of T cells in Graves' hyperthyroidism and ophthalmopathy. TCR beta CDR3 region amplification was performed from RNA transcripts. HTBI primers drove first-round RT-PCR of the TCR CDR3. In TCRdb, the multiplex PCR reads were re-called with MiXCR into one record per CDR3 protein. This table holds approximately 640,000 distinct CDR3 sequences, around 16% found once. The sequenced sample consisted of blood. These receptors were collected from a man aged 45-65 years with Graves' hyperthyroidism.

The chain is built from TRBV27 and TRBJ1-5; D is perhaps TRBD1 (5 bases). This CDR3 has 14 amino acids. Germline V CDR1 and CDR2: MNHEY, SMNVEV (reference sequence). V was trimmed by 8 bases and J by 3 bases, leaving 14 bases between them. CDR3: CASGLGGSNQPQHF. Here the CDR3 DNA reads TGTGCCAGCGGCCTGGGGGGATCCAATCAGCCCCAGCATTTT.

This clonotype has a count of ten or more. V is TRBV10-3 and J is TRBJ2-7; D gene ambiguous. Germline-derived CDR1 and CDR2 are ENHRY and SYGVKD. Trimming stripped 3 bases from V and 5 bases from J, with 8 bases between. There are 12 residues in the CDR3. The CDR3 sequence is CAISELGHEQYF. DNA of the CDR3: TGTGCCATCAGTGAACTCGGCCACGAGCAGTACTTC.

This clonotype occurred many times. The J gene is TRBJ2-5, the V gene TRBV20-1; D uncertain. CDR1 is DFQATT, CDR2 SNEGSKA, per germline (reference sequence). The V end lost 6 bases, the J end lost 5 bases, and 13 bases lay between the germline ends. The CDR3 has 12 residues. The CDR3 nucleotides read TGCAGTGCCCGCGGCCCCCAGGAGACCCAGTACTTC. Its translation is CSARGPQETQYF.

There are many counts of this clonotype. This chain links TRBV4-1 with TRBJ1-4; no clear D gene. V lost 0 bases, J lost 10 bases, and 6 bases lay in between. Germline assignment: CDR1 MGHRA and CDR2 YSYEKL. The CDR3 consists of 12 residues. This CDR3 reads CASSQESRKLFF. The CDR3 coding sequence is TGCGCCAGCAGCCAAGAGTCACGAAAACTGTTTTTT.

This clonotype was detected only a few times. The chain uses TRBV4-1 and TRBJ1-4, with D possibly TRBD1 on 5 matching bases. From germline, CDR1 is MGHRA and CDR2 YSYEKL. The CDR3 consists of 15 residues. Trimming took 1 base from V and 7 from J, leaving 13 bases between them. The CDR3 nucleotides are TGCGCCAGCAGCCAAGGGAGACGGGGGGGTGAAAAACTGTTTTTT. Translation: CASSQGRRGGEKLFF.

This clonotype was counted many times. The chain links TRBV28 to TRBJ2-5, with 7 bases lining up with TRBD1. The CDR3 spans 16 residues. Per the germline V gene, CDR1 is MDHEN and CDR2 is SYDVKM. V was clipped by 5 bases and J by 7 bases; unmatched bases: 16. This chain's CDR3 is CASSVAGGARFLTQYF. CDR3 DNA sequence: TGTGCCAGCAGTGTAGCAGGGGGAGCCCGGTTTCTGACCCAGTACTTC.

This clonotype was detected a few times. The germline gene is not matched at one end of the junction; a read error may be the cause. V is TRBV7-2 and J is TRBJ2-5; TRBD1 is a possible D gene (6 bases). Per germline, CDR1 SGHTA and CDR2 FQGNSA. CDR3 length: 13 residues. The CDR3 coding sequence is TGTGCCAGCAGCTCCCTCAGGGGAGAGGCCCAGTACTTC. Translation gives CASSSLRGEAQYF.

This clonotype was seen repeatedly, ten times or more. V is TRBV2 and J is TRBJ2-2; no definite D call. This CDR3 is 12 amino acids long. Trimming took 7 bases from V and 2 from J, leaving 5 bases between them. Germline V CDR1 and CDR2: SNHLY, FYNNEI. The CDR3 is CASTRNTGELFF. In nucleotides, the CDR3 is TGTGCCAGCACAAGAAACACCGGGGAGCTGTTTTTT. Complete variable domain (other parts from reference TRBV2 and TRBJ2-2): EPEVTQTPSHQVTQMGQEVILRCVPISNHLYFYWYRQILGQKVEFLVSFYNNEISEKSEIFDDQFSVERPDGSNFTLKIRSTKLEDSAMYFCASTRNTGELFFGEGSRLTVL.

This clonotype was recorded many times. This chain links TRBV12-3 or TRBV12-4 with TRBJ2-1; TRBD1 agrees at 8 bases. The junction had 15 bases not matched to a gene; V was cut back by 5 bases and J by 6 bases. This CDR3 comprises 17 residues. Written as DNA, the CDR3 is TGTGCCAGCAGTCCCGAGTCTGGACAGGGACCTTTCAATGAGCAGTTCTTC. This gives the protein CASSPESGQGPFNEQFF.